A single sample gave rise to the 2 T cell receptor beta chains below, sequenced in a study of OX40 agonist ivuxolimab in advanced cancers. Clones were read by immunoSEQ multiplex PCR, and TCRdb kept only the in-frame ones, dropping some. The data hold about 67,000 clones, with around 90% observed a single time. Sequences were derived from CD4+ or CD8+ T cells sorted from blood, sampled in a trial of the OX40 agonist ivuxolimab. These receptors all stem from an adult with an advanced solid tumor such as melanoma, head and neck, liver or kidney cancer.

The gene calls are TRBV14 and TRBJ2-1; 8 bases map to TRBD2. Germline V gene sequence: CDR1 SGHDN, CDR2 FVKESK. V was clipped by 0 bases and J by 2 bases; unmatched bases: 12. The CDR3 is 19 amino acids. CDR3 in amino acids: CASSQDEVAGGPPYNEQFF. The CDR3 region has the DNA TGTGCCAGCAGCCAAGATGAAGTTGCGGGAGGACCACCCTACAATGAGCAGTTCTTC.

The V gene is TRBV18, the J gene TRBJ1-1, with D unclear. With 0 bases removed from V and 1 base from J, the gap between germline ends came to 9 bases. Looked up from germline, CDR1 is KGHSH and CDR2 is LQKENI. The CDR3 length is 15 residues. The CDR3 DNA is TGTGCCAGCTCACCACCCGGGAAGCCGAACACTGAAGCTTTCTTT. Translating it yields CASSPPGKPNTEAFF.